This T cell receptor (beta chain) originates from a study (dated by TCRdb to about 2015). Study-level background: The study tested whether tumor-infiltrating Tregs in breast cancer are recruited from blood Tregs or converted in situ from other CD4+ T cell subsets. The paper as a whole reports these results and caveats: The greatest overlap of tumor-infiltrating Treg TCR alpha and beta sequences was with tumor naive CD4+ T cells, followed next by blood naive CD4+ T cells. Tumor memory CD4+ T cell TCR gene usage was found to cluster with blood and lymph node memory CD4+ cells and with lymph node naive CD4+ cells. Validation in the larger cohort was restricted to a single TCR beta V-J rearrangement rather than whole repertoires.

Full-length TCR variable regions were amplified by 5' RACE PCR with constant-region reverse primers, and semi-nested PCR with Nested Universal Primer A was subsequently performed. The ReliaPrep RNA Cell Miniprep System was used to extract total RNA, which was then reverse transcribed into 5'RACE-ready cDNA with the SMARTer RACE 5'/3' Kit. Full-length TCR alpha and beta libraries were barcoded with multiplex adaptors and sequenced on an Illumina MiSeq. Per the original workflow: For each of nine subset-tissue groups, sequencing data from the five patients were combined, and the groups were compared by unsupervised clustering of TCR gene usage. The Morisita-Horn index was used to calculate repertoire similarity, with shared sequences weighted by how much each contributed to each repertoire. Using fastp trimming at Q25 and MiXCR clonotype assembly, TCRdb reanalyzed the public sequencing data and kept in-frame beta chains. Rows matching on CDR3 protein sequence are summarized as one entry with the most common DNA and genes. These V and J calls originate from TCRdb's pipeline instead of the authors' own analysis. A total of some 30,000 distinct CDR3 sequences appear in this sample, under 30% of them only once. Clones ranked in the top ten supply around 3.5% of the sample.

Note on this clonotype: The clone's antigen remains unknown. Within one base of it there is no much larger clone, and no base qualities were kept.

The trim is 7 bases for V and 3 bases for J, with a gap of 15 bases between the germline ends. The CDR3 contains 13 residues, cysteine and phenylalanine counted. Only the CDR3 DNA is retained, 39 bases long and in frame from the first base. The germline V gene provides CDR1 SQVTM and CDR2 ANQGSEA. The Miltenyi Naive CD4+ T Cell Isolation kit was used to purify naive CD4+ T cells, and CD25 microbeads were used to remove Tregs. Tregs, naive and memory CD4+ T cells from tumor, blood and ipsilateral draining lymph nodes of 4 or 5 breast cancer patients underwent full-length TCR alpha and beta sequencing. Tumor tissue and lymph nodes obtained by ipsilateral axillary dissection were perfused with PBS, cut into small pieces and digested using collagenase I and hyaluronidase. Ficoll density gradient centrifugation was used to isolate mononuclear cells from either lymph nodes or roughly 50 ml of peripheral blood. FACS confirmed that the sorted cell populations were more than 90% pure.

What was sequenced was naive CD4+ T cells sorted from a lymph node. The intended sense of this specimen's cell subset or site label: naive CD4+ T cells, CD4+CD45RA+CD25-. The chain was built from TRBV29-1 and TRBJ1-2; possibly the D gene is TRBD1, per 5 matching bases. The sequence derives from a female donor with breast cancer. The CDR3 region: CSAQGGTDYGYTF. The DNA sequence is as follows: TGCAGCGCCCAAGGAGGGACGGACTATGGCTACACCTTC.